The present entry profiles one T cell receptor (beta chain) with its context. Only a few counts were recorded for this clone. Its specific antigen is unknown. The sample holds no much larger clone one base away, and base qualities are not on file. Receptor libraries were prepared by the immunoSEQ multiplex PCR assay. For the multiplex PCR, a mixture combining 60 forward primers for TCR Vbeta segments and 13 reverse primers for TCR Jbeta segments was used. A multiplex PCR assay on genomic DNA amplified the CDR3 region of rearranged TCR beta genes. Amplified TCR beta libraries were sequenced as 87-base-pair reads on the Illumina HiSeq System. In the paper's pipeline: In a later analysis, about 80 million unique TCR beta chains were counted across the approximately 670 repertoires, and approximately 11 million of these chains were shared by at least two donors. To remove PCR and sequencing errors, raw reads were error-corrected and collapsed into unique sequences using a nearest-neighbor algorithm that merged closely related sequences. V, D and J gene segments were assigned by aligning CDR3 sequences to IMGT reference sequences. Each retained sequence needed at least a six-nucleotide match to both a V gene segment and a J gene segment. Rearrangements were called productive when the CDR3 lacked stop codons and stayed in frame with V and J; all others were non-productive. Following IMGT convention, CDR3 was defined as the stretch from the second conserved V-encoded cysteine up to the conserved J-encoded phenylalanine. Sequences without an unambiguous match to a single V gene segment were excluded from the earlier analysis of approximately 560 of the donors. In an earlier analysis of about 590 of the donors, a V segment was called functional when productive rearrangements were above 56.7%, and segregating when the standard deviation between donors exceeded 5%. A statistical classification framework was built for diagnosing cytomegalovirus status from the catalog of TCR beta chain sequences. A later analysis assigned V and J genes by comparing TCR nucleotide sequences with IMGT/GENE-DB human TR gene sequences. Using the TCRdist pipeline, a later analysis assigned CDR3 sequences along with most-parsimonious VDJ recombination scenarios. In a later analysis, every TCR beta chain was defined by the combination of its CDR3 amino acid sequence and its V-gene family, and reads without a unique V-gene family were dropped. As a way to deal with suspected cross-contamination and a sequencing artifact, a later analysis dropped over 550 nucleotide sequences that were highly shared and had low generation probability. For each public chain, a later analysis derived a clonal expansion index from normalized ranks of inferred template counts within each repertoire. In a later analysis, generation probabilities were computed using a VDJ recombination model fitted to out-of-frame rearrangements, and the results were checked against IGoR. A later analysis scored TCR-TCR, TCR-HLA and TCR-CMV co-occurrence with hypergeometric tests, applying a repertoire-size bias correction to TCR pairs. In a later analysis, false discovery rates were estimated by permuting HLA or CMV assignments 20 times. In a later analysis, co-occurring TCRs were grouped with DBSCAN, and TCRdist sequence similarity was added when clustering was performed within HLA-allele-positive subsets. For co-occurrence clustering, repertoires with fewer than 30,000 or more than 120,000 public chains were excluded, along with roughly 5 repertoires with anomalous nucleotide sharing. Imported from immuneACCESS, the table was reduced by TCRdb to in-frame sequences with V and J called. These copies leave out some clones; in studies compared against another copy, an unresolved V gene accounts for under half, and the cause of the remainder is not known. From that table come the V and J calls and clone size; the DNA was used to work out D and trimming. This sample lists around 150,000 clones; over 65% were detected once. The ten largest clones represent around 7% of the sample.

In total, fewer than 750 healthy bone marrow donors made up the cohort. At the time of sampling, all cohort members were nominally healthy, though unrecorded immune exposures were likely present. The donor tested CMV seropositive, placing the donor among the 310 or so seropositive members of the cohort. A peripheral blood sample was provided by each donor, and peripheral blood mononuclear cells were used for TCR beta sequencing. The Qiagen DNeasy Blood Extraction Kit was used to extract genomic DNA from the blood cell samples. CDR1 MNHEY and CDR2 SVGAGI were looked up in the germline V gene. The V end gives up 8 bases and the J end 8 bases, leaving 4 bases in the junction not matched to a gene. The CDR3 covers 12 residues, taking in both the cysteine and the phenylalanine. Only CDR3 DNA is held: 36 bases, read in frame from base 1. The data are from a study of cytomegalovirus exposure and HLA in healthy donors (TCRdb year 2017). Background on the whole study: An earlier analysis of about 530 of the donors reported under 300 Gb of sequence data and 90 million to 120 million unique TCR beta sequences obtained from approximately 180 million T cells. Typing coverage varied by locus: roughly 629-640 donors for A, B, C, DRB1 and DQB1; more than 500 for DQA1; around 610 for DPA1; roughly 450 for DPB1. Among some 400 genotyped donors of the cohort, an average of approximately 250,000 unique TCR beta nucleotide sequences were sequenced per donor, roughly a sixth of them non-productive. In a later genetic analysis, genome-wide SNP genotypes for about three fifths of the 666 donors were used, and that subset was treated as a discovery cohort. Of the roughly 430 genotyped donors, roughly 80% fell in the genetic ancestry cluster associated with self-reported Caucasian donors. To decide whether each TCR beta V gene segment behaved as functional or pseudogenic, an earlier analysis of some 580 of the donors relied on high-throughput TCR beta sequencing. Four to six DR-DQ haplotypes were handled as single units for association and clustering, since linkage in the cohort was strong. All discovery cohort repertoires had been generated using a single sequencing platform. Donor age, sex, ethnicity and CMV serostatus were collected together with the repertoire data. The study profiled the T cell repertoires of 550 to 700 subjects by immunosequencing and related them to cytomegalovirus serostatus. In the later analysis, no new phenotypic data were used to find candidate immune exposures; instead, reliance was placed on TCR beta sequences and their occurrence across donors. The study was designed to test whether signatures of past pathogen exposure could be identified by cataloging public T cell receptors. Approximately 300 gigabases of sequencing data and approximately 85 million unique TCR sequences were included in an early release covering roughly 600 HLA-typed donors. A later analysis re-analyzed previously published TCR beta repertoires from hundreds of donors and added high-resolution HLA genotyping to study TCR occurrence patterns. HLA typing included class I and class II loci at four-digit resolution. To predict cytomegalovirus infection status, the study combined high-throughput TCR immunosequencing, statistical association of individual TCRs with disease status, and machine learning. In addition to the first cohort of approximately 650 subjects, a separate validation cohort of under 150 different subjects was used.

General conclusions and limits of the study: Across donors, most TCR sequences were observed very rarely, whereas some public TCRs were present in many individuals. The authors suggested that the approach could potentially be generalized to other disease states and immunological phenotypes. The sequencing pipeline was judged likely to have produced a cluster of highly shared sequence variants as a technical artifact. A later analysis reported that several top co-occurrence clusters appeared linked to parvovirus B19, influenza, CMV and Epstein-Barr virus. In the study, 150 to 200 TCR beta chains were listed as associated with cytomegalovirus. A further reported finding was that TCR beta sequences accurately predicted the HLA-A and HLA-B alleles for most subjects in the first cohort. According to a later analysis, TCR association rates differed among HLA loci, with DRB1 alleles showing the most associated TCRs and HLA-C alleles showing the fewest. Assigning TCR associations to individual alleles was difficult when HLA alleles, especially DR and DQ, strongly co-occurred. Most CMV-associated TCR beta chains appeared to be HLA-restricted in a later analysis, and the HLA associations seemed to be driven largely by CMV exposure. In an earlier analysis of 500 to 650 of the donors, most TCR beta V segments appeared in productive rearrangements about 87% or about 30% of the time, broadly matching IMGT annotations. The presence/absence analyses assumed that sequencing depth was roughly uniform across donors, and that assumption may not be true. At a false discovery rate of 0.05, a later analysis linked under 20,000 TCR beta sequences to specific HLA alleles. HLA typing was unavailable for some donors at each locus, so association tests used only the typed subset. In a later genetic analysis, fewer N-insertions in productive TCRs were reported among donors in an Asian-associated ancestry cluster than the roughly 640-donor mean. In vitro tests confirmed that a few of the cytomegalovirus-associated TCR beta chains recognize cytomegalovirus antigens. Linkage disequilibrium might explain the correlated functional status among segregating V segments, but an unknown experimental factor could not be ruled out. Because counts were too low, seventeen rarely observed V segments, including chromosome 9 orphons, were left out of the earlier analysis of a few hundred of the donors. An association between a missense DCLRE1C variant and V-gene and J-gene trimming of TCR beta chains was found in a later genetic analysis and replicated in an independent cohort. The classifier was reported to diagnose cytomegalovirus status with high specificity and sensitivity in both the original and validation cohorts. In this cohort, only TCR beta chains were sequenced, and detectable features were limited by the absence of alpha or paired-chain data. In a later analysis, HLA-associated TCR beta chains were found to be more clonally expanded and to have lower generation probabilities than equally common non-associated chains. Some IMGT-functional V segments, including TRBV6-2 and TRBV6-3, could not be distinguished by the 87-base-pair reads and were therefore excluded. Immune exposure information for the cohort was limited to CMV serostatus.

The sequence links TRBV6-5 to TRBJ2-2; 8 bases in the junction line up with TRBD2. The specimen was PBMCs. This TCR derives from a man in his forties or fifties in good health and CMV-seropositive. This receptor carries the CDR3 CASSGTSGELFF. The nucleotide sequence reads as follows: TGTGCCAGCTCTGGGACTAGTGGGGAGCTGTTTTTT.